Shown below are 10 T cell receptor beta chains from a single sample sequenced in a study of OX40 agonist ivuxolimab in advanced cancers. TCRdb keeps only in-frame clones here, not all; method: immunoSEQ multiplex PCR. The sample lists roughly 79,000 clones, under 90% occurring once. Sequencing was performed on CD4+ or CD8+ T cells sorted from blood, taken in a trial of the OX40 agonist ivuxolimab. Receptors were obtained from an adult with an advanced solid tumor such as melanoma, head and neck, liver or kidney cancer.

The chain recombines TRBV7-9 with TRBJ1-1; D gene ambiguous. This CDR3 has 15 residues. Germline values: CDR1 SEHNR, CDR2 FQNEAQ (reference sequence). The V end was cut by 1 base, the J end by 1 base, with 10 bases between. Here the CDR3 reads CASSLGAGGNTEAFF. The CDR3 DNA sequence: TGTGCCAGCAGCTTAGGGGCAGGAGGGAACACTGAAGCTTTCTTT. The full variable domain, in which reference TRBV7-9 and TRBJ1-1 provide the parts outside the CDR3, is DTGVSQNPRHKITKRGQNVTFRCDPISEHNRLYWYRQTLGQGPEFLTYFQNEAQLEKSRLLSDRFSAERPKGSFSTLEIQRTEQGDSAMYLCASSLGAGGNTEAFFGQGTRLTVV.

In this sample, this clone turned up a few times. J is TRBJ2-5 and V is TRBV4-3; no reliable D call. Trimming took off 0 bases at V and 4 bases at J, with 15 bases between the two ends. Germline loops: CDR1 LGHNA, CDR2 YSLEER. The CDR3 is 16 residues long. CDR3 DNA: TGCGCCAGCAGCCAAGATCCCAGAAGGGAAACAGAGACCCAGTACTTC. Its translation: CASSQDPRRETETQYF.

This clone was seen once. V usage is TRBV5-1 and J usage is TRBJ2-2, with D possibly TRBD1 on 6 matching bases. Germline V gives CDR1 SGHRS, CDR2 YFSETQ. Trimming left V 1 base short and J 4 bases short, with 8 bases between. The CDR3 runs to 14 residues. CDR3 in DNA: TGCGCCAGCAGCTTGAGACAGGCCACCGGGGAGCTGTTTTTT. Translating it yields CASSLRQATGELFF.

The gene calls are TRBV29-1 and TRBJ1-2; TRBD1 aligns across 7 bases. This CDR3 contains 13 residues. The germline V gene encodes CDR1 SQVTM and CDR2 ANQGSEA. V lost 6 bases, J lost 0 bases, and 4 bases stayed unmatched. The CDR3 DNA is TGCAGCGTCTCGACAGGGACTAACTATGGCTACACCTTC. Translation: CSVSTGTNYGYTF. Filled out from reference TRBV29-1 and TRBJ1-2, the complete variable domain reads SAVISQKPSRDICQRGTSLTIQCQVDSQVTMMFWYRQQPGQSLTLIATANQGSEATYESGFVIDKFPISRPNLTFSTLTVSNMSPEDSSIYLCSVSTGTNYGYTFGSGTRLTVV.

Remarks on this clone: Within the sample, other DNA sequences also encode this same CDR3. The chain carries TRBV29-1 and TRBJ1-5; D is unresolved. CDR3 length: 12 residues. Germline lookup yields CDR1 SQVTM and CDR2 ANQGSEA. V was pared by 4 bases and J by 5 bases, with 9 bases between. Written as DNA, the CDR3 is TGCAGCGTTGGAGCCAGAGATCAGCCCCAGCATTTT. Its translation: CSVGARDQPQHF.

The V gene is TRBV6-1, the J gene TRBJ1-5; D ambiguous. Germline lookup yields CDR1 MNHNS and CDR2 SASEGT. The V end lost 1 base, the J end lost 3 bases, and 7 bases lay between the germline ends. This CDR3 has 14 residues. As DNA, the CDR3 is TGTGCCAGCAGTGAAGTTCCCGTCAATCAGCCCCAGCATTTT. Protein: CASSEVPVNQPQHF.

The chain carries TRBV6-5 and TRBJ1-4, with D possibly being TRBD1 (5 bases). Per the germline V gene, CDR1 is MNHEY and CDR2 is SVGAGI. This CDR3 is built from 15 residues. V lost 5 bases to trimming and J lost 8 bases, with 18 bases between them. CDR3 sequence: CASSRRRGVEEKLFF. The CDR3, as DNA: TGTGCCAGCAGTCGCCGTAGAGGGGTAGAAGAAAAACTGTTTTTT.

This clone was seen only a few times. The chain combines TRBV30 with TRBJ2-7; TRBD1 agrees at 8 bases. This CDR3 region has 12 residues. V dropped 3 bases and J dropped 6; count of bases not matched to a gene: 4. Per germline, CDR1 GTSNPN and CDR2 SVGIG (reference sequence). CDR3 nucleotide sequence: TGTGCCTGGAGCCCCGACAGGGGCGAGCAGTACTTC. This sequence encodes CAWSPDRGEQYF.

The V and J genes are TRBV10-3 and TRBJ1-1, with D possibly matching TRBD1 (5 bases). The V end lost 6 bases, the J end lost 11 bases, and 19 bases lay between the germline ends. Germline CDR1 and CDR2: ENHRY and SYGVKD. This CDR3 has 13 residues. CDR3 sequence reads: CAIRETEDVSAFF. DNA of the CDR3: TGTGCCATCAGGGAGACAGAAGACGTCTCTGCTTTCTTT.

The CDR3 bases are TGTGCCAGCGGCCGGGGCCCGGAGACCCAGTACTTC. Protein: CASGRGPETQYF. The chain joins TRBV27 to TRBJ2-5; D possibly matches TRBD1 or TRBD2 (5 bases each). The CDR3 covers 12 residues. From germline, CDR1 is MNHEY and CDR2 SMNVEV (reference sequence). V was pared by 8 bases and J by 5 bases, with 12 bases between.